Following are 5 T cell receptor beta chains from one sample sequenced in a study of T cell responses to AZD1222 COVID-19 vaccine. Here immunoSEQ multiplex PCR was the method, and the copy in TCRdb shows in-frame clones only, minus some. The sample includes around 50,000 clones, about 89% seen only once; the top ten take about 5.7%. Here the sequenced sample was peripheral blood, taken 28 days after the second AZD1222 dose. The receptors stem from an adult who received the AZD1222 COVID-19 vaccine.

V usage is TRBV11-2 and J usage is TRBJ2-1; unclear D gene. This CDR3 spans 12 amino acids. V was pared by 2 bases and J by 5 bases, with 4 bases between. Per the germline V gene, CDR1 is SGHAT and CDR2 is FQNNGV. The CDR3 sequence: CASSLTNNEQFF. The CDR3 nucleotides are TGTGCCAGCAGCTTAACTAACAATGAGCAGTTCTTC.

This sequence joins TRBV3-1 (or the pseudogene TRBV3-2) and TRBJ1-2; TRBD1 matches 7 bases. CDR3 length: 16 residues. The junction had 9 bases not matched to a gene; V was cut back by 1 base and J by 4 bases. CDR1 and CDR2 from the germline V gene are LGHDT and YNNKEL (reference sequence). The CDR3 sequence is CASSQGRRGQTYGYTF. The DNA of the CDR3 is TGTGCCAGCAGCCAAGGGAGGAGGGGGCAGACCTATGGCTACACCTTC.

This sequence joins TRBV6-1 and TRBJ2-6, with D possibly being TRBD1 (5 bases). The CDR3 has 15 residues. Germline loops: CDR1 MNHNS, CDR2 SASEGT. V was cut by 3 bases and J by 4 bases, with 10 bases left in between. The CDR3, as DNA: TGTGCCAGCAGTGACAGGGTGACCGGGGCCAACGTCCTGACTTTC. This gives the protein CASSDRVTGANVLTF.

The chain combines TRBV19 with TRBJ2-7; D may be TRBD2 (5 bases). This CDR3 is built from 14 residues. The V and J ends lost 10 bases and 6 bases respectively, with 22 bases between them. Germline V lookup: CDR1 LNHDA, CDR2 SQIVND (reference sequence). CDR3 DNA: TGTGCCACCCGGGGAGATAGTGATTCCGGCGAGCAGTACTTC. It encodes CATRGDSDSGEQYF. Complete variable domain (other parts from reference TRBV19 and TRBJ2-7): DGGITQSPKYLFRKEGQNVTLSCEQNLNHDAMYWYRQDPGQGLRLIYYSQIVNDFQKGDIAEGYSVSREKKESFPLTVTSAQKNPTAFYLCATRGDSDSGEQYFGPGTRLTVT.

V and J are TRBV21-1 and TRBJ2-7; the D segment call TRBD2 is taken from the table without a DNA check. TRBV21-1 represents a pseudogene. The CDR3 has 16 amino acids. Here the CDR3 reads CASSKDTGWERGEQYF. The CDR3 DNA reads TGTGCCAGCAGCAAAGACACGGGGTGGGAGCGAGGCGAGCAGTACTTC.